The T cell receptor (beta chain) under discussion was sequenced for a study of blood T cell repertoires in COVID-19. TCRdb's copy holds only in-frame clones and misses some; the assay was immunoSEQ multiplex PCR. Of roughly 200,000 clones listed, about 87% are singletons. V dropped 3 bases and J dropped 4; count of bases not matched to a gene: 8. Germline V lookup: CDR1 SGHAT, CDR2 FQDESV (reference sequence). The CDR3 contains 15 residues. The clonotype was recovered from a woman younger than 45 who had recovered from COVID-19. The chain is built from TRBV11-1 and TRBJ1-1; the match to TRBD1 covers 7 bases. The sequencing sample was made of PBMCs or T cells enriched from blood (not recorded which). As DNA, the CDR3 is TGTGCCAGCAGCTTCAGGAGTACAGGGGCCACTGAAGCTTTCTTT. This codes for CASSFRSTGATEAFF.